These 9 T cell receptor beta chains share one sample of origin, sequenced in a study of OX40 agonist ivuxolimab in advanced cancers. Some clones are missing from TCRdb's copy, which holds only in-frame ones; the method was immunoSEQ multiplex PCR. The data contain about 77,000 clones, just over 90% of them singletons. The sample was CD4+ or CD8+ T cells sorted from blood, taken in a trial of the OX40 agonist ivuxolimab. These receptors came from an adult with an advanced solid tumor such as melanoma, head and neck, liver or kidney cancer.

The chain has TRBV5-1 and TRBJ2-2; D gene ambiguous. The germline V gene has CDR1 SGHRS and CDR2 YFSETQ. Trimming left V 4 bases short and J 7 bases short, with 8 bases between. CDR3 length: 12 amino acids. CDR3 bases: TGCGCCAGCAGCCCTATGGGCGGGGAGCTGTTTTTT. It yields the protein CASSPMGGELFF.

The rearrangement uses TRBV6-1 and TRBJ2-7; TRBD2 is a possible D gene (5 bases). Per the germline V gene, CDR1 is MNHNS and CDR2 is SASEGT. The CDR3 runs to 13 residues. V was cut by 11 bases and J by 0 bases, with 14 bases left in between. CDR3 in amino acids: CAARRASSYEQYF. CDR3 in DNA: TGTGCCGCCCGGCGGGCGAGCTCCTACGAGCAGTACTTC.

The chain employs TRBV2 and TRBJ2-2, with 9 nucleotides matching TRBD1. The V and J ends lost 2 bases and 2 bases, in that order; junction bases with no gene match: 9. Germline loops: CDR1 SNHLY, CDR2 FYNNEI. The CDR3 contains 18 residues. The CDR3 DNA follows: TGTGCCAGCAGTGAAATGGGGACAGGGAGACTAAACACCGGGGAGCTGTTTTTT. Translation: CASSEMGTGRLNTGELFF.

The chain recombines TRBV4-2 with TRBJ2-3; no firm D call. The V end lost 1 base, the J end lost 2 bases, and 10 bases lay between the germline ends. The CDR3 is 15 residues long. Germline CDR1 LGHNA, CDR2 YNFKEQ. CDR3 DNA sequence: TGTGCCAGCAGCCAAGGAAGGCAGTACACAGATACGCAGTATTTT. It is translated as CASSQGRQYTDTQYF.

This rearrangement joins TRBV30 to TRBJ2-5, with TRBD2 identical over 8 bases. This CDR3 contains 15 residues. The trim removed 3 bases at V and 5 bases at J, leaving 11 bases unmatched. The V gene's germline CDR1 is GTSNPN and CDR2 SVGIG (reference sequence). The CDR3 nucleotides read TGTGCCTGGAGGAGGCAGAGCGGGAGTTGGGAGACCCAGTACTTC. Its protein product is CAWRRQSGSWETQYF.

This rearrangement joins TRBV5-1 to TRBJ1-5; D may be TRBD1 (6 bases). The V end lost 0 bases, the J end lost 7 bases, and 11 bases lay between the germline ends. Germline V CDR1 and CDR2: SGHRS, YFSETQ. The CDR3 is 14 residues long. The CDR3 sequence is CASSLEGGRQPQHF. For the CDR3, the DNA is TGCGCCAGCAGCTTGGAAGGGGGTAGGCAGCCCCAGCATTTT. The entire variable domain, with the rest obtained from reference TRBV5-1 and TRBJ1-5, is as follows: KAGVTQTPRYLIKTRGQQVTLSCSPISGHRSVSWYQQTPGQGLQFLFEYFSETQRNKGNFPGRFSGRQFSNSRSEMNVSTLELGDSALYLCASSLEGGRQPQHFGDGTRLSIL.

The rearrangement uses TRBV7-2 and TRBJ1-3; TRBD1 is a possible D gene (6 bases). The CDR3 loop spans 17 amino acids. The V end was cut by 5 bases, the J end by 1 base, with 18 bases between. Looked up from germline, CDR1 is SGHTA and CDR2 is FQGNSA. As DNA, the CDR3 is TGTGCCAGCAGCCCCCAACCAGGGGTTGGTTCTGGAAACACCATATATTTT. Protein: CASSPQPGVGSGNTIYF.

This chain uses TRBV7-8 with TRBJ2-5; 9 positions agree with TRBD1. J was trimmed by 5 bases and V by 8 bases; bases with no gene match: 9. This CDR3 spans 14 amino acids. CDR1 and CDR2 from the germline V gene are SGHVS and FQNEAQ. The CDR3 sequence is CASVPTGGKETQYF. The CDR3 bases are TGTGCCAGCGTACCCACAGGGGGCAAGGAGACCCAGTACTTC.

V and J are TRBV11-3 and TRBJ2-1, with a tentative D call TRBD2 (5 bases). V lost 0 bases and J lost 9, with 9 bases in between. CDR1 is SGHNT, CDR2 YENEEA, per germline. The CDR3 is made up of 13 amino acids. The CDR3 DNA is TGTGCCAGCAGCTTAGACGGGGTAGGTGAGCAGTTCTTC. It codes for CASSLDGVGEQFF. Complete variable domain (other parts from reference TRBV11-3 and TRBJ2-1): EAGVVQSPRYKIIEKKQPVAFWCNPISGHNTLYWYLQNLGQGPELLIRYENEEAVDDSQLPKDRFSAERLKGVDSTLKIQPAELGDSAVYLCASSLDGVGEQFFGPGTRLTVL.